A single sample is the source of the 9 T cell receptor beta chains below, sequenced in a study of early stage breast cancer tumors. Data came from immunoSEQ multiplex PCR; TCRdb stores just in-frame clones and leaves some out. The sample includes 50,000 to 65,000 clones, 65% to 80% of them seen just once. The sample consisted of blood. These receptors were collected from a person aged 25 to 39 with breast cancer.

V and J are TRBV18 and TRBJ2-1, with D hard to call. V shed 3 bases and J shed 3 bases, with 15 bases lying between them. CDR1 is KGHSH, CDR2 LQKENI, per germline. The CDR3 spans 16 residues. DNA for the CDR3: TGTGCCAGCTCACCGCCTAATGGGCGGAGCTACAATGAGCAGTTCTTC. This sequence encodes CASSPPNGRSYNEQFF. Full variable domain (outside the CDR3, taken from reference TRBV18 and TRBJ2-1): NAGVMQNPRHLVRRRGQEARLRCSPMKGHSHVYWYRQLPEEGLKFMVYLQKENIIDESGMPKERFSAEFPKEGPSILRIQQVVRGDSAAYFCASSPPNGRSYNEQFFGPGTRLTVL.

J is TRBJ1-1 and V is TRBV29-1; D not resolved. This CDR3 spans 11 amino acids. CDR1 and CDR2 (germline): SQVTM, ANQGSEA. V was clipped by 7 bases and J by 0 bases, with 6 bases between them. The CDR3 region has the DNA TGCAGCGCTCCAGTGAACACTGAAGCTTTCTTT. Protein: CSAPVNTEAFF.

The V call is TRBV6-5, the J call TRBJ2-3, with D unclear. Trimming left V 6 bases short and J 1 base short, with 14 bases between. Germline V lookup: CDR1 MNHEY, CDR2 SVGAGI. The CDR3 contains 15 residues. The CDR3 DNA reads TGTGCCAGCAGACGCGGACGAGTTGGCACAGATACGCAGTATTTT. Amino acids: CASRRGRVGTDTQYF.

This clone was observed a handful of times. The chain joins TRBV19 to TRBJ1-5; D might be TRBD1 (5 bases). CDR1 and CDR2 from the germline V gene are LNHDA and SQIVND (reference sequence). The CDR3 runs to 17 residues. The ends were cut back, 5 bases at V and 0 bases at J, with 17 bases in the middle. The DNA of the CDR3 is TGTGCCAGTAGTCCCCTAAGGGAGGGGAATAGCAATCAGCCCCAGCATTTT. This translates into CASSPLREGNSNQPQHF.

The CDR3 coding sequence is TGTGCCAGCAGATCAAACTCTGGTGATCAGCCCCAGCATTTT. Translation: CASRSNSGDQPQHF. V gene TRBV7-9 combines with J gene TRBJ1-5; D unresolved. From germline, CDR1 is SEHNR and CDR2 FQNEAQ (reference sequence). This CDR3 contains 14 residues. The germline V and J ends were trimmed by 6 bases and 5 bases, with 14 bases remaining between them. The full variable domain, its missing parts supplied by reference TRBV7-9 and TRBJ1-5, is DTGVSQNPRHKITKRGQNVTFRCDPISEHNRLYWYRQTLGQGPEFLTYFQNEAQLEKSRLLSDRFSAERPKGSFSTLEIQRTEQGDSAMYLCASRSNSGDQPQHFGDGTRLSIL.

The V and J genes are TRBV19 and TRBJ2-3; tentatively, D is TRBD2 (6 bases). V lost 6 bases and J lost 2, with 15 bases in between. CDR1 LNHDA and CDR2 SQIVND come from the germline V gene (reference sequence). CDR3 length: 15 amino acids. The CDR3 region is CASSWGVPFTDTQYF. CDR3 DNA sequence: TGTGCCAGTAGCTGGGGGGTGCCGTTCACAGATACGCAGTATTTT. The whole variable domain, remainder taken from reference TRBV19 and TRBJ2-3, is DGGITQSPKYLFRKEGQNVTLSCEQNLNHDAMYWYRQDPGQGLRLIYYSQIVNDFQKGDIAEGYSVSREKKESFPLTVTSAQKNPTAFYLCASSWGVPFTDTQYFGPGTRLTVL.

V and J are TRBV7-6 and TRBJ2-1; 10 bases are shared with TRBD2. Germline loops: CDR1 SGHVS, CDR2 FNYEAQ. V gave up 2 bases and J gave up 6 bases; unmatched junction bases: 10. The length of the CDR3 is 17 residues. The CDR3 loop is CASSLSPGLAVFNEQFF. In nucleotides, the CDR3 is TGTGCCAGCAGCTTAAGCCCAGGACTAGCGGTTTTCAATGAGCAGTTCTTC.

The chain is built from TRBV11-1 and TRBJ2-7; 7 positions agree with TRBD1. Unmatched junction bases numbered 5, after V lost 5 bases and J lost 4 bases. This CDR3 comprises 13 residues. CDR1 is SGHAT and CDR2 is FQDESV in the germline V gene (reference sequence). The CDR3 nucleotides are TGTGCCAGCAGCACTGGGACAGAATACGAGCAGTACTTC. Translating it yields CASSTGTEYEQYF.

The rearrangement joins TRBV27 to TRBJ1-3; 10 positions match TRBD1. CDR3 length: 14 amino acids. Per the germline V gene, CDR1 is MNHEY and CDR2 is SMNVEV (reference sequence). With 5 bases clipped from V and 8 bases from J, the junction kept 6 bases outside the gene matches. This CDR3 reads CASSEGQGTDTIYF. Here the CDR3 DNA reads TGTGCCAGCAGTGAGGGACAGGGGACGGACACCATATATTTT.